The T cell receptor (beta chain) described here comes from a study of T cell responses to AZD1222 COVID-19 vaccine. Trimming took off 2 bases at V and 4 bases at J, with 8 bases between the two ends. The germline V gene has CDR1 SGHVS and CDR2 FQNEAQ. This CDR3 is 13 amino acids long. The sample holds one count of this clone. Its matching antigen is unknown. Regarding the study as a whole: Elevations in Spike-specific TCR breadth and depth followed administration of two AZD1222 doses. Baseline testing showed seropositivity in only a handful of AZD1222 recipients.

The data were produced by immunoSEQ multiplex PCR, yet TCRdb's version contains in-frame clones alone and is incomplete. The table includes roughly 170,000 clones, 85% to 95% detected once. The specimen comprised peripheral blood, sampled on day 0 of AZD1222 vaccination. The rearrangement joins TRBV7-8 to TRBJ1-2; D gene unclear. This TCR was sampled from an adult in good health. CDR3 sequence: CASSLSKAYGYTF. CDR3 nucleotide sequence: TGTGCCAGCAGCTTAAGCAAGGCCTATGGCTACACCTTC.